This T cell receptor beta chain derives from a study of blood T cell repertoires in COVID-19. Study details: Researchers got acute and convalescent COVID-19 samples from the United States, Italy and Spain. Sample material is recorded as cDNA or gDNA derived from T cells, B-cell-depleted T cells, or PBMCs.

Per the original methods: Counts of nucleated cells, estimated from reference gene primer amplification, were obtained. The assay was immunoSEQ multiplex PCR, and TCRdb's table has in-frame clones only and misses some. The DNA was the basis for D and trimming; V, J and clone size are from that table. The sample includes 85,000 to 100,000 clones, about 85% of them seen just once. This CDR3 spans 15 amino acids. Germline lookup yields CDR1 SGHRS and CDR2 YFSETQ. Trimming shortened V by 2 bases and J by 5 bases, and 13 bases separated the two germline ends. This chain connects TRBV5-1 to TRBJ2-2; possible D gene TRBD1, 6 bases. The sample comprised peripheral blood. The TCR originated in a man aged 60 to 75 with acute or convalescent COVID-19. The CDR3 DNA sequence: TGCGCCAGCAGCTTTCGGGACACTGTGACCGGGGAGCTGTTTTTT. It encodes CASSFRDTVTGELFF.